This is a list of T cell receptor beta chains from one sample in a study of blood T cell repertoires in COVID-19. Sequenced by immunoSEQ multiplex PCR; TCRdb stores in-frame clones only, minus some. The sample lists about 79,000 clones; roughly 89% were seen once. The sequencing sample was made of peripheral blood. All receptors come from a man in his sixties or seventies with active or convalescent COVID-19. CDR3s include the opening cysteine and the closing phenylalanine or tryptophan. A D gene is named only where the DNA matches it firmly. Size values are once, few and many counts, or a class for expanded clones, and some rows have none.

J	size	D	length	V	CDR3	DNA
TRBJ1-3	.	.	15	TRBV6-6	CASSYSIGRSNTIYF	TGTGCCAGCAGTTATAGCATAGGAAGATCAAACACCATATATTTT
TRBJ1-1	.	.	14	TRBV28	CASSPAGIYTEAFF	TGTGCCAGCAGTCCCGCCGGGATTTACACTGAAGCTTTCTTT
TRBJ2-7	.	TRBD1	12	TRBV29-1	CSVGDRGGEQYF	TGCAGCGTTGGGGACAGGGGCGGTGAGCAGTACTTC
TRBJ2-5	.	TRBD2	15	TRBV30	CAWSPPTSGGETQYF	TGTGCCTGGAGTCCACCGACTAGCGGGGGGGAGACCCAGTACTTC
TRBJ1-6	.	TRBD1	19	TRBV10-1	CASTCTDREVSSYNSPLHF	TGCGCCAGCACCTGTACCGACAGGGAAGTTAGTTCCTATAATTCACCCCTCCACTTT
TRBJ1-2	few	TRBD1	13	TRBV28	CASSSQGIYGYTF	TGTGCCAGCAGTTCACAGGGGATCTATGGCTACACCTTC
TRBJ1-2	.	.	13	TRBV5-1	CASREGGGYGYTF	TGCGCCAGCAGGGAAGGCGGGGGCTATGGCTACACCTTC
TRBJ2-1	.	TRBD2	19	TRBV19	CASSMGLAGAGSMYNEQFF	TGTGCCAGTAGTATGGGACTAGCGGGAGCAGGAAGTATGTACAATGAGCAGTTCTTC
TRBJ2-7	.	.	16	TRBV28	CASSSLLGPHRGEQYF	TGTGCCAGCAGTAGCCTGTTGGGTCCCCACCGGGGCGAGCAGTACTTC
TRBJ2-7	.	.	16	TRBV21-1	CASSLLSPGQGHEQYF	TGTGCCAGCAGCTTGTTAAGCCCCGGACAGGGCCACGAGCAGTACTTC
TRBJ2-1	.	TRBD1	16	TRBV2	CAIDGPPGQSYNEQFF	TGTGCCATCGACGGTCCACCGGGACAGAGTTACAATGAGCAGTTCTTC
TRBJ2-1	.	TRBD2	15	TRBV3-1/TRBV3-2	CASSLTSGRANEQFF	TGTGCCAGCAGCCTCACTAGCGGGAGGGCCAATGAGCAGTTCTTC
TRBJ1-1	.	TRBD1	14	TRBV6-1	CASSEARTGLKAFF	TGTGCCAGCAGTGAAGCTAGGACAGGTCTAAAAGCTTTCTTT
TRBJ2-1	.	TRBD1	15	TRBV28	CASSIRDRGIYEQFF	TGTGCCAGCAGTATCCGGGACAGGGGTATTTATGAGCAGTTCTTC
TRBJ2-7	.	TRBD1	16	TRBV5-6	CASSKERGRTSYEQYF	TGTGCCAGCAGCAAGGAGAGGGGGCGAACTTCCTACGAGCAGTACTTC
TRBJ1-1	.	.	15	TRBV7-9	CASSPQGALNTEAFF	TGTGCCAGCAGCCCACAGGGTGCACTGAACACTGAAGCTTTCTTT
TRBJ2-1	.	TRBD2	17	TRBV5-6	CASSLVGASGSFDEQFF	TGTGCCAGCAGCTTGGTAGGGGCTAGCGGGAGTTTCGATGAGCAGTTCTTC
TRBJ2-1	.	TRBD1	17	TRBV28	CASSDGNRGRNYNEQFF	TGTGCCAGCAGCGATGGGAATAGGGGGCGTAACTACAATGAGCAGTTCTTC
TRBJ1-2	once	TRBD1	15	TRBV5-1	CASSLVGTANYGYTF	TGCGCCAGCAGCTTGGTGGGGACAGCAAACTATGGCTACACCTTC
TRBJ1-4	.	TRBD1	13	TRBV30	CAWSVGQAEKLFF	TGTGCCTGGAGTGTGGGACAGGCTGAAAAACTGTTTTTT
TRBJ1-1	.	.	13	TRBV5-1	CASQGQGRTEAFF	TGCGCCAGCCAGGGGCAGGGGAGAACTGAAGCTTTCTTT
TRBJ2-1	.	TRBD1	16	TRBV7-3	CASSLKPGTGTNEQFF	TGTGCCAGCAGCTTAAAGCCCGGGACAGGGACGAATGAGCAGTTCTTC
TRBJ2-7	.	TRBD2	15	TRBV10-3	CAISEALAGGYEQYF	TGTGCCATCAGTGAGGCTCTAGCGGGAGGGTACGAGCAGTACTTC
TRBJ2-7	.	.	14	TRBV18	CASSQNSGNYEQYF	TGTGCCAGCTCCCAGAATTCAGGGAACTACGAGCAGTACTTC
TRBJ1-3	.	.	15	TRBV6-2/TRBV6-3	CASSTDLLGRNTIYF	TGTGCCAGCAGTACCGACCTCTTGGGCCGAAACACCATATATTTT
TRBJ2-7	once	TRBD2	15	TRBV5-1	CASTGALAGPSEQYF	TGCGCCAGCACAGGGGCGCTAGCGGGTCCCTCCGAGCAGTACTTC
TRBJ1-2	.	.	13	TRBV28	CASTLGQNYGYTF	TGTGCCAGCACCCTAGGACAGAACTATGGCTACACCTTC
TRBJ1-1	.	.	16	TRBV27	CASRHTLTTGLTEAFF	TGTGCCAGCAGACACACCCTTACTACAGGGTTGACTGAAGCTTTCTTT
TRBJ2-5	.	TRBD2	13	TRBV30	CAWVMGGGETQYF	TGTGCCTGGGTTATGGGGGGGGGAGAGACCCAGTACTTC
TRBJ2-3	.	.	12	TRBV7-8	CASSPHIHTQYF	TGTGCCAGCAGCCCTCACATACATACGCAGTATTTT
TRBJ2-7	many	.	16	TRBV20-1	CSASPTGSGGTYEQYF	TGCAGTGCTAGTCCCACCGGTAGTGGGGGGACCTACGAGCAGTACTTC
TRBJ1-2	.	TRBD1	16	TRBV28	CASPPPWGQGPYGYTF	TGTGCCAGCCCGCCACCCTGGGGACAGGGGCCCTATGGCTACACCTTC
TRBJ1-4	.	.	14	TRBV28	CASSPGQNQEKLFF	TGTGCCAGCAGCCCCGGACAGAATCAAGAAAAACTGTTTTTT
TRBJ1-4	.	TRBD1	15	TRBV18	CASSLNRGPDEKLFF	TGTGCCAGCTCACTAAACAGGGGGCCGGATGAAAAACTGTTTTTT
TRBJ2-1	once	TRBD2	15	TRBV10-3	CAIRLGASGNDEQFF	TGTGCCATCAGGCTCGGGGCTAGCGGGAATGATGAGCAGTTCTTC
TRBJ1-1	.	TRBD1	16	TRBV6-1	CASSAYRDRENTEAFF	TGTGCCAGCAGTGCTTACCGGGACAGGGAGAACACTGAAGCTTTCTTT
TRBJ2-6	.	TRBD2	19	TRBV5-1	CASSPVGSGKRSGANVLTF	TGCGCCAGCAGCCCTGTGGGGAGCGGGAAGAGATCTGGGGCCAACGTCCTGACTTTC
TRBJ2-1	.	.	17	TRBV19	CASSRFKIATGGNEQFF	TGTGCCAGTAGCAGATTCAAGATAGCGACAGGAGGCAATGAGCAGTTCTTC
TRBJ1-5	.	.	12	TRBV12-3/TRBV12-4	CASSPLNQPQHF	TGTGCCAGCAGTCCTCTCAATCAGCCCCAGCATTTT
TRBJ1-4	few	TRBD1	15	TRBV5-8	CASSLGQGANEKLFF	TGTGCCAGCAGCTTAGGACAGGGGGCGAATGAAAAACTGTTTTTT
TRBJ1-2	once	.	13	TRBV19	CASSPDSNYGYTF	TGTGCCAGTAGTCCGGACAGTAACTATGGCTACACCTTC
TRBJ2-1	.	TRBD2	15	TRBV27	CASSRGLAGTSEQFF	TGTGCCAGCAGCCGCGGACTAGCGGGAACATCTGAGCAGTTCTTC
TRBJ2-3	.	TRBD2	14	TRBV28	CASSLRRTSGGQYF	TGTGCCAGCAGTTTACGCAGGACTAGCGGAGGGCAGTATTTT
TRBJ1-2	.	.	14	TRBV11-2	CASSLRVGGNGYTF	TGTGCCAGCAGCCTCCGGGTCGGAGGTAATGGCTACACCTTC
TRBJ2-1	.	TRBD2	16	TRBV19	CASTPTPSGAYNEQFF	TGTGCCAGTACCCCTACCCCTAGCGGGGCCTACAATGAGCAGTTCTTC
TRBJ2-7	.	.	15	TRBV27	CASSRPGQVGYEQYF	TGTGCCAGCAGTCGTCCGGGACAAGTGGGCTACGAGCAGTACTTC
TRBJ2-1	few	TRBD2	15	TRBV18	CASSSGLADNNEQFF	TGTGCCAGCTCGTCGGGACTAGCGGATAACAATGAGCAGTTCTTC
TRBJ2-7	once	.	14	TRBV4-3	CASSSTDSTYEQYF	TGCGCCAGCAGCTCCACCGACAGCACCTACGAGCAGTACTTC
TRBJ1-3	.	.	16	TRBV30	CAWSGERARVGNTIYF	TGTGCCTGGAGCGGGGAAAGGGCCCGAGTGGGAAACACCATATATTTT
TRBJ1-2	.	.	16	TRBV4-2	CASSQEEAIKRYGYTF	TGTGCCAGCAGCCAAGAGGAGGCGATCAAAAGGTATGGCTACACCTTC
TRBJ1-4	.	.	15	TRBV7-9	CASSSARGTNEKLFF	TGTGCCAGCAGCTCGGCCAGGGGCACGAATGAAAAACTGTTTTTT
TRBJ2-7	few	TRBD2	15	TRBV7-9	CASSLGSSGNYEQYF	TGTGCCAGCAGCTTAGGGTCTAGCGGGAACTACGAGCAGTACTTC
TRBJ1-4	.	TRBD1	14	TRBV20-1	CSASTWTGNEKLFF	TGCAGTGCTAGTACATGGACAGGGAATGAAAAACTGTTTTTT
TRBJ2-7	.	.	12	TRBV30	CAWNPQGYEQYF	TGTGCCTGGAACCCACAGGGATACGAGCAGTACTTC
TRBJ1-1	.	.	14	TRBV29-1	CSVETQGSSTEAFF	TGCAGCGTTGAGACACAGGGATCGAGCACTGAAGCTTTCTTT
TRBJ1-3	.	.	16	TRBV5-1	CASSSVSGPSGNTIYF	TGCGCCAGCAGCTCCGTGAGCGGCCCTTCTGGAAACACCATATATTTT
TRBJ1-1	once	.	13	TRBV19	CASSITANTEAFF	TGTGCCAGTAGTATTACAGCGAACACTGAAGCTTTCTTT
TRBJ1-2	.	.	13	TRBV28	CASRRPVSYGYTF	TGTGCCAGCAGGAGGCCGGTTTCCTATGGCTACACCTTC
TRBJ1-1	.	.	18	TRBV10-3	CAISERIRRGTTNTEAFF	TGTGCCATCAGTGAGAGAATTAGGAGGGGAACGACGAACACTGAAGCTTTCTTT